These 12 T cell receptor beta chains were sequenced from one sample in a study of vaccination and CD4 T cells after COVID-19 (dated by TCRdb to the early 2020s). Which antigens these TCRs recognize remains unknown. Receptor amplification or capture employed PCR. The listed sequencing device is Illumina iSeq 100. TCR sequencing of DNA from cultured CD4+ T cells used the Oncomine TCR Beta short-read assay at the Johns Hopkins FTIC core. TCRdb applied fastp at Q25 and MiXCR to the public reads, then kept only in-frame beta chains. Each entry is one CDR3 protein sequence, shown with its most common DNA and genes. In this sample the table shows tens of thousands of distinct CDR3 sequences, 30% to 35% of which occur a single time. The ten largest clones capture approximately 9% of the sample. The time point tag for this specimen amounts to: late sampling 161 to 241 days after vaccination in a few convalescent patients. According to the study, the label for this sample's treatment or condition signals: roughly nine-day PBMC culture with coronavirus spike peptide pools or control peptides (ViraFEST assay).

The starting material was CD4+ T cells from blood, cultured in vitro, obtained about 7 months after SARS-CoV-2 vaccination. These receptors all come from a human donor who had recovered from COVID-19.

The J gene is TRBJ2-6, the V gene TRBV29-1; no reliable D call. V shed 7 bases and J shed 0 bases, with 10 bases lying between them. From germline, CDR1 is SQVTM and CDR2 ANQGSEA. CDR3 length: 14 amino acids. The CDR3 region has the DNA TGCAGCGCCGTAGAGAGCTCTGGGGCCAACGTCCTGACTTTC. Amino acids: CSAVESSGANVLTF.

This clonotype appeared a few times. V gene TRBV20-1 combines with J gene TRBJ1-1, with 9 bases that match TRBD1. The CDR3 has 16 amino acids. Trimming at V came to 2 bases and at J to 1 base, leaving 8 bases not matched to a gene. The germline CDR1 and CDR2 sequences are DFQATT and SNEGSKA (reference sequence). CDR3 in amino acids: CSARSVTGGSNTEAFF. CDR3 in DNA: TGCAGTGCTAGATCAGTAACAGGGGGCTCGAACACTGAAGCTTTCTTT.

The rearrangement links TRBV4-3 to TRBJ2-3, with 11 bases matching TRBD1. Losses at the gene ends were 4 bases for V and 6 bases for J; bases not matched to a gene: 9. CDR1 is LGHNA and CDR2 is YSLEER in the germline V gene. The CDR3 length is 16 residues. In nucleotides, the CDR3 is TGCGCCAGCAGCCCCCGGGACAGGGGGGATGTGGATACGCAGTATTTT. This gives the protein CASSPRDRGDVDTQYF.

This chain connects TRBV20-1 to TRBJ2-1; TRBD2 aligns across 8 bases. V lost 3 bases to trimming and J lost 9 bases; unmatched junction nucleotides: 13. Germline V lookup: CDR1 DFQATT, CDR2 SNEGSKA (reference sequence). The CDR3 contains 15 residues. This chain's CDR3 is CSASKHKTSVIEQFF. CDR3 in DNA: TGCAGTGCTAGCAAACACAAGACTAGCGTTATTGAGCAGTTCTTC.

The CDR3 protein is CASSQGQGAANYGYTF. CDR3 DNA: TGTGCCAGCAGCCAAGGACAGGGGGCCGCTAACTATGGCTACACCTTC. The V call is TRBV7-9, the J call TRBJ1-2; 11 positions match TRBD1. V lost 5 bases, J lost 0 bases, and 5 bases stayed unmatched. CDR1 and CDR2 (germline): SEHNR, FQNEAQ (reference sequence). This CDR3 contains 16 residues.

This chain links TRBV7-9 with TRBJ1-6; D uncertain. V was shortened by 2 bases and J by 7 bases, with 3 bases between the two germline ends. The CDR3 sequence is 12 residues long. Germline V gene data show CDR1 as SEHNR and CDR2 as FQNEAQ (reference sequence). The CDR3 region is CASSLNNSPLHF. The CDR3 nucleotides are TGTGCCAGCAGCTTAAACAATTCACCCCTCCACTTT.

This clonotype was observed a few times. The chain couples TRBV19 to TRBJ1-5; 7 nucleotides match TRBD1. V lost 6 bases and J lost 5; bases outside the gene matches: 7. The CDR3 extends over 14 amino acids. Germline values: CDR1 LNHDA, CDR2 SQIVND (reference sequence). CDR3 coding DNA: TGTGCCAGTAGCCCTCCGGGACAGCATCAGCCCCAGCATTTT. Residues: CASSPPGQHQPQHF.

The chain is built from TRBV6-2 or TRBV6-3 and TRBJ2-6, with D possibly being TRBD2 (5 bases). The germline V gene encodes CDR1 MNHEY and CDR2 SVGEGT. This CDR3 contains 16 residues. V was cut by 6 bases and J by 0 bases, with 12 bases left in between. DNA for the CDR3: TGTGCCAGCAGGAGGGAACGGTACTCTGGGGCCAACGTCCTGACTTTC. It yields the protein CASRRERYSGANVLTF.

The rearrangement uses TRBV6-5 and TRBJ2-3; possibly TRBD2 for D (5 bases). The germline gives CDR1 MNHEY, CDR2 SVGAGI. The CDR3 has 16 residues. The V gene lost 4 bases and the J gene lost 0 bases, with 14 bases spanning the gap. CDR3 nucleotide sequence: TGTGCCAGCAGTTCCCACCCTGGCGGGAGCACAGATACGCAGTATTTT. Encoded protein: CASSSHPGGSTDTQYF.

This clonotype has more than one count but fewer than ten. The chain's CDR3 is CASSWTSGKETQYF. CDR3 DNA sequence: TGTGCCAGCAGCTGGACTAGCGGAAAAGAGACCCAGTACTTC. The rearrangement joins TRBV7-9 to TRBJ2-5; 10 nucleotides agree with TRBD2. The CDR3 runs to 14 residues. The trim removed 4 bases at V and 3 bases at J, leaving 2 bases unmatched. Germline V lookup: CDR1 SEHNR, CDR2 FQNEAQ (reference sequence).

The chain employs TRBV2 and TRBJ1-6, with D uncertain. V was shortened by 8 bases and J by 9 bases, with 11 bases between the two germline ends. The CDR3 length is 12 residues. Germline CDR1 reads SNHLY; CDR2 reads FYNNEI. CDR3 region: CASGDYGSPLHF. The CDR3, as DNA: TGTGCCAGCGGGGATTACGGTTCACCCCTCCACTTT.

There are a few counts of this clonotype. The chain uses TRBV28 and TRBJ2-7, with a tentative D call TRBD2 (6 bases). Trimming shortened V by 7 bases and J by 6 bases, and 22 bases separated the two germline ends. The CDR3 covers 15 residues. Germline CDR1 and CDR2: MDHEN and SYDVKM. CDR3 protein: CASKGGGRLAGEQYF. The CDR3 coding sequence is TGTGCCAGCAAAGGTGGGGGGAGGCTCGCGGGCGAGCAGTACTTC.